This T cell receptor beta chain was documented in a study of blood T cell repertoires in COVID-19. Study context: COVID-19 samples collected from the United States, Italy and Spain covered acute and convalescent phases. The cDNA or gDNA used as material had been derived from T cells, B-cell-depleted T cells, or PBMCs.

V was clipped by 5 bases and J by 5 bases; unmatched bases: 9. The CDR3 is made up of 16 amino acids. CDR1 is MGHRA and CDR2 is YSYEKL in the germline V gene. The authors' processing: Reference gene primers were amplified, and this amplification served to estimate nucleated cell counts. Profiled with immunoSEQ multiplex PCR; TCRdb holds only in-frame clones, not every one. The V and J calls and clone size are taken from that table; D and trimming were inferred from the DNA. This table holds about 480,000 clones, more than 85% found once. The receptor was isolated from a woman aged 55-69 years who had recovered from COVID-19. The specimen was PBMCs or T cells enriched from blood (not recorded which). The gene calls are TRBV4-1 and TRBJ2-3; 11 positions match TRBD1. CDR3 nucleotides: TGCGCCAGCAGCGACGGGACAGGGGGTTTGAAAGATACGCAGTATTTT. Translating it yields CASSDGTGGLKDTQYF.